This T cell receptor beta chain was documented in a study of beta chain features in type 1 diabetes (dated by TCRdb to between 2018 and 2020). In the study overall: Patients and healthy donors did not differ in mean age, gender distribution, total cell number or subset yield. Across all samples, around 99 million sorted cells were examined, and cell number per subset correlated strongly with RNA yield. In the study, TCRB repertoires of sorted circulating CD4+ T cell subsets from recently diagnosed type 1 diabetes patients were compared with those of matched healthy donors. Regulatory and stem cell-like memory subsets were isolated from only 8 patients and roughly eight healthy donors, whereas naive and central memory subsets came from all 30 or so donors.

As to this clone: Its antigen specificity is not known. The input lacks base qualities; no much larger clone sits a single base away.

Each donor gave one peripheral blood draw, roughly 0.12 L on average, collected into heparinised tubes. A BD FACSAria II was used to sort naive, central memory, regulatory and stem cell-like memory CD4+ T cells with a panel that included CD45RO, CCR7, CD25, CD127, CD95 and CD27. A purity above 95% was achieved for all sorted populations. PBMCs were separated immediately by Lymphoprep density gradient centrifugation and were stained directly, without being cultured. So that batch effects would be minimized, each experiment stained and sorted samples in pairs, pairing one healthy donor with one patient. The High Capacity cDNA Reverse Transcription Kit was used to reverse transcribe all of the isolated RNA, meaning that expressed TCRB transcripts were what got sequenced. Stem cell-like memory T cell samples underwent survey-depth immunoSEQ sequencing, averaging approximately 920,000 total reads per sample. After sorted cells were lysed in RLT buffer, RNA was extracted with DNase-treated RNeasy Micro or Mini kits, with the choice depending on cell number. To prevent cross-contamination, every cell subset was processed on its own, while patient and healthy donor samples were processed together. The immunoSEQ multiplex PCR was used to amplify TCRB sequences from cDNA, generating 87-bp fragments that spanned the CDR3 region. The amplicons were sequenced using the Illumina HiSeq platform. Processing in the source paper ran as follows. Synthetic template baselines were used to correct PCR bias computationally, reads within Hamming distance 2 were collapsed together, and singletons that could not be merged were discarded. By aligning reads against IMGT, V, D and J genes, CDR3 length, and insertions or deletions at six rearrangement sites were assigned. Within each subset, clonotype counts were normalized to sorted cell number, and only after that were true diversity and Gini coefficients computed with the tcR R package. The overlap coefficient, calculated on TCRB nucleotide sequences, was used to measure repertoire sharing. TCRdb mirrors the immuneACCESS table, restricted to in-frame sequences. Some clones are absent from its copies; in checked studies, under half trace to an unresolved V gene, and the reason for the others is unknown. V, J and clone size reflect that table, while D and trimming were determined from the DNA. This sample has some 99,000 clones in its table, and less than 40% of those were observed once. The ten largest make up around 0.07% of the sample.

Overall study results and their limits: PCR might favor shorter templates, but patient and control samples were amplified and corrected together, so any skew would affect both groups equally. In all four CD4+ subsets, TCRB CDR3 length was moderately but significantly shorter in type 1 diabetes patients. At VDJ recombination sites, type 1 diabetes patients had fewer insertions and more deleted nucleotides, which implies abnormalities in thymic rearrangement. Because small numbers of individuals were included in the HLA sub-analyses, any influence of HLA type on TCRB rearrangement was left unresolved. Naive, central memory and regulatory TCRB repertoires appeared more similar among patients than among healthy donors. Because cDNA was sequenced instead of genomic DNA, activated cells with high expression could be over-represented, although the groups did not differ in activation or CD3 levels.

V is reduced by 3 bases and J by 4 bases, leaving a spacing of 16 bases between them. The germline V gene (reference sequence) provides CDR1 GTSNPN and CDR2 SVGIG. From its cysteine to its phenylalanine, the CDR3 spans 15 amino acids. Just CDR3 DNA is preserved here, 45 bases in frame from base 1. The source of this sequence is a woman aged 18-30 years in good health. The rearrangement combines TRBV30 with TRBJ2-1; matching of 6 bases hints at TRBD2 as the D gene. Sequenced material: stem cell memory CD4+ T cells from blood. What the cell subset or site label conveys for this sample: stem cell-like memory CD4+ T cells. Here the CDR3 is given as CAWSWDRGSYNEQFF. The nucleotide sequence is given as TGTGCCTGGAGCTGGGACCGGGGGTCTTACAATGAGCAGTTCTTC.